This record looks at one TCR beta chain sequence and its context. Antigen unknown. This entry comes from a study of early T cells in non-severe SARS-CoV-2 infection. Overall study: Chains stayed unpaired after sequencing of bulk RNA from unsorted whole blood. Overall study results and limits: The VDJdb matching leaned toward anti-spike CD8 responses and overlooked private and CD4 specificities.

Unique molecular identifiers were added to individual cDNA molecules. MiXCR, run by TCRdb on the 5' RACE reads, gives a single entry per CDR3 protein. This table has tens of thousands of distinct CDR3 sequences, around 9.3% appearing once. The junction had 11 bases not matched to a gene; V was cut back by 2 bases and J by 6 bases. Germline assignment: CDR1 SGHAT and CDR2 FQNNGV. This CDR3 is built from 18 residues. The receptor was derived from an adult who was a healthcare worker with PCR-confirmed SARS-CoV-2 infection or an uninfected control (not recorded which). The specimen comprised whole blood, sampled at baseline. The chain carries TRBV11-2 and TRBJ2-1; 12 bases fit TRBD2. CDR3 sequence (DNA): TGTGCCAGCAGCTTAACTCTAGCGGGGGGGCCAGCCTTCAATGAGCAGTTCTTC. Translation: CASSLTLAGGPAFNEQFF. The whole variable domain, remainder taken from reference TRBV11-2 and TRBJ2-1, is EAGVAQSPRYKIIEKRQSVAFWCNPISGHATLYWYQQILGQGPKLLIQFQNNGVVDDSQLPKDRFSAERLKGVDSTLKIQPAKLEDSAVYLCASSLTLAGGPAFNEQFFGPGTRLTVL.